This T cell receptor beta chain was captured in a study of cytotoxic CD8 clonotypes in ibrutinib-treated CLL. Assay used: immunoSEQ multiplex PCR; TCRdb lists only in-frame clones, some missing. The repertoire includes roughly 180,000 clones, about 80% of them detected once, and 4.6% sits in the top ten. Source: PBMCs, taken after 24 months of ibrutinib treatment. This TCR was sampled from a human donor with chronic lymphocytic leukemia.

Here the CDR3 DNA reads TGTGCCAGCTCACCCATCAGGGGCGGCGATGAAAAACTGTTTTTT. It translates to CASSPIRGGDEKLFF. The chain has TRBV18 and TRBJ1-4; possible D gene TRBD1, 6 bases. V was shortened by 3 bases and J by 6 bases, with 14 bases between the two germline ends. The CDR3 covers 15 residues. Germline V gene sequence: CDR1 KGHSH, CDR2 LQKENI.